This T cell receptor (beta chain) is drawn from a study of human T cells and chemical hapten exposure. In the study overall: TCR yield per sample varied, mainly due to pooled library volumes. Study-level results: TCRs exceeding a frequency of 1 in 1000 stayed unchanged under DPC sensitization.

Total RNA was isolated from whole blood that had not been fractionated. The library put unique molecular identifiers onto individual cDNA molecules. Per the authors' pipeline: Across samples, TCR counts had a median of about 93,000 and ranged from roughly 23,224 to 690,600. TCRdb recomputed calls from the 5' RACE reads with MiXCR, one row per CDR3 protein. The V and J calls and clone size come from TCRdb's table, not from the authors' own analysis. The table has approximately 140,000 distinct CDR3 sequences, about 4% seen once. Regarding this clonotype: The antigen is unknown.

From germline, CDR1 is SGHNT and CDR2 YYREEE (reference sequence). This CDR3 has 17 amino acids. The ends lost 1 base at V and 2 bases at J; junction bases unmatched: 8. The receptor comes from a female donor in good health. The genes are TRBV5-4 and TRBJ2-5; the match to TRBD2 covers 10 bases. For the CDR3, the DNA is TGTGCCAGCAGCTTGCGTTTCTGGACTAGCGGACAAGAGACCCAGTACTTC. Translating it yields CASSLRFWTSGQETQYF.